Shown below are 19 T cell receptor beta chains from a single sample sequenced in a study of blood T cell repertoires in COVID-19. Some clones are missing from TCRdb's copy, which holds only in-frame ones; the method was immunoSEQ multiplex PCR. In the table there are about 180,000 clones, approximately 87% of which are singletons. The specimen was peripheral blood. Source of these receptors: a man in his forties or fifties with active or convalescent COVID-19.

This sequence joins TRBV6-5 and TRBJ1-3; no clear D. The V gene's germline CDR1 is MNHEY and CDR2 SVGAGI. This CDR3 comprises 15 residues. Deletions cut 6 bases from V and 0 bases from J, with 12 bases between. CDR3 amino acids: CASRAAGNSGNTIYF. CDR3 nucleotide sequence: TGTGCCAGCAGGGCGGCGGGGAACTCTGGAAACACCATATATTTT.

The chain employs TRBV20-1 and TRBJ2-3; TRBD1 might be the D (5 bases). The germline gives CDR1 DFQATT, CDR2 SNEGSKA (reference sequence). The CDR3 length is 14 residues. Deletions cut 3 bases from V and 2 bases from J, with 12 bases between. The CDR3 nucleotides are TGCAGTGCTAGTAAGGGGATGAACACAGATACGCAGTATTTT. It encodes CSASKGMNTDTQYF.

V is TRBV11-3 and J is TRBJ1-1; D gene uncertain. V was pared by 5 bases and J by 0 bases, with 7 bases between. This CDR3 is 13 amino acids long. Germline V CDR1 and CDR2: SGHNT, YENEEA. CDR3 amino acids: CASSTSVNTEAFF. In DNA form, the CDR3 reads TGTGCCAGCAGCACCAGCGTGAACACTGAAGCTTTCTTT.

The rearrangement links TRBV3-1 (or the pseudogene TRBV3-2) to TRBJ1-6, with D hard to call. This CDR3 comprises 17 residues. The germline gives CDR1 LGHDT, CDR2 YNNKEL (reference sequence). V was trimmed by 1 base and J by 0 bases, leaving 10 bases between them. The DNA for the CDR3 is TGTGCCAGCAGCCAAGTTAGTCACAGCTCCTATAATTCACCCCTCCACTTT. The encoded protein is CASSQVSHSSYNSPLHF.

This rearrangement joins TRBV4-2 to TRBJ1-4; D uncertain. V lost 4 bases and J 0 bases, leaving 15 bases between the germline ends. Germline CDR1 is LGHNA and CDR2 is YNFKEQ. There are 17 residues in the CDR3. The CDR3 sequence is CASSPRTATSTNEKLFF. CDR3 coding DNA: TGTGCCAGCAGCCCTAGGACTGCTACTTCAACTAATGAAAAACTGTTTTTT.

The J gene is TRBJ2-3, the V gene TRBV9; TRBD1 might be the D (5 bases). The CDR3 totals 16 residues. V lost 0 bases and J lost 3, with 14 bases in between. Germline CDR1 is SGDLS and CDR2 is YYNGEE. CDR3 sequence reads: CASSVAIQGSTDTQYF. CDR3 sequence (DNA): TGTGCCAGCAGCGTAGCGATCCAGGGTTCGACAGATACGCAGTATTTT.

The chain joins TRBV2 to TRBJ1-1; 7 bases match TRBD1. Trimming took 5 bases from V and 4 from J; bases not matched to a gene: 7. The CDR3 covers 14 residues. Germline CDR1 reads SNHLY; CDR2 reads FYNNEI. CDR3 bases: TGTGCCAGCAGTTATCGACAGGGAATCACTGAAGCTTTCTTT. Its translation: CASSYRQGITEAFF.

The chain joins TRBV9 to TRBJ2-1; 8 bases map to TRBD1. V lost 0 bases and J lost 9; bases outside the gene matches: 5. The germline V gene encodes CDR1 SGDLS and CDR2 YYNGEE. The CDR3 runs to 14 residues. CDR3 protein: CASSVGPQGGEQFF. CDR3 in DNA: TGTGCCAGCAGCGTAGGCCCACAGGGGGGTGAGCAGTTCTTC.

This clone showed up many times. CDR3 sequence: CASLIQGAGGYTF. For the CDR3, the DNA is TGTGCCAGCCTTATTCAGGGGGCAGGGGGCTACACCTTC. The V gene is TRBV28, the J gene TRBJ1-2; 8 positions agree with TRBD1. V was pared by 8 bases and J by 8 bases, with 10 bases of the junction left unmatched. This CDR3 region has 13 residues. Germline lookup yields CDR1 MDHEN and CDR2 SYDVKM.

V gene TRBV29-1 combines with J gene TRBJ1-2; 9 nucleotides align to TRBD1. The CDR3 covers 12 residues. Germline lookup yields CDR1 SQVTM and CDR2 ANQGSEA. Losses at the gene ends were 4 bases for V and 12 bases for J; bases not matched to a gene: 9. DNA of the CDR3: TGCAGCGTTGTCGGTGACAGGGGGGGTCACACCTTC. Residues: CSVVGDRGGHTF.

A few counts support this clone. This chain uses TRBV4-1 with TRBJ1-4; TRBD1 matches 7 bases. CDR3 length: 16 amino acids. Trimming at V came to 0 bases and at J to 8 bases, leaving 9 bases not matched to a gene. CDR1 and CDR2 (germline): MGHRA, YSYEKL. The chain's CDR3 is CASSQDRTGVREKLFF. CDR3 bases: TGCGCCAGCAGCCAAGACCGGACAGGCGTGAGAGAAAAACTGTTTTTT.

J is TRBJ2-5 and V is TRBV6-5; D remains unclear. This CDR3 has 16 amino acids. V lost 4 bases to trimming and J lost 1 base, with 16 bases between them. Per the germline V gene, CDR1 is MNHEY and CDR2 is SVGAGI. The chain's CDR3 is CASSLGSHIPQETQYF. CDR3 DNA sequence: TGTGCCAGCAGTTTGGGCAGCCACATTCCCCAAGAGACCCAGTACTTC.

V gene TRBV2 combines with J gene TRBJ1-4, with D perhaps matching TRBD1 (5 bases). Trimming removed 4 bases at V and 3 bases at J, with 15 bases between. Germline V gene lookup returns CDR1 SNHLY and CDR2 FYNNEI. The CDR3 totals 16 residues. CDR3 DNA sequence: TGTGCCAGCAGTGTGGACGGGGGTGGGCCTAATGAAAAACTGTTTTTT. Amino acid sequence: CASSVDGGGPNEKLFF.

This rearrangement joins TRBV7-9 to TRBJ2-1; 8 positions match TRBD2. The length of the CDR3 is 14 residues. Trimming took 3 bases from V and 2 from J; bases not matched to a gene: 0. The germline V gene encodes CDR1 SEHNR and CDR2 FQNEAQ (reference sequence). DNA of the CDR3: TGTGCCAGCAGCTTCGGGAGGGCCTACAATGAGCAGTTCTTC. This translates into CASSFGRAYNEQFF.

V and J are TRBV5-4 and TRBJ2-2, with 7 bases fitting TRBD1. The CDR3 runs 16 residues. V lost 5 bases, J lost 1 base, and 8 bases stayed unmatched. From germline, CDR1 is SGHNT and CDR2 YYREEE (reference sequence). The CDR3 spells CASSIERQGNTGELFF. The CDR3 DNA is TGTGCCAGCAGTATAGAAAGACAGGGGAACACCGGGGAGCTGTTTTTT.

There are a few counts of this clone. The chain carries TRBV18 and TRBJ1-5; TRBD1 agrees at 7 bases. Germline V lookup: CDR1 KGHSH, CDR2 LQKENI. The length of the CDR3 is 15 residues. Trimming cost V 4 bases and J 0 bases; bases outside gene matches: 3. In DNA form, the CDR3 reads TGTGCCAGCTCACAGGGACAGATTAGCAATCAGCCCCAGCATTTT. Translation: CASSQGQISNQPQHF. The entire variable domain, with the rest obtained from reference TRBV18 and TRBJ1-5, is as follows: NAGVMQNPRHLVRRRGQEARLRCSPMKGHSHVYWYRQLPEEGLKFMVYLQKENIIDESGMPKERFSAEFPKEGPSILRIQQVVRGDSAAYFCASSQGQISNQPQHFGDGTRLSIL.

A few counts support this clone. The chain has TRBV7-9 and TRBJ1-1, with D possibly being TRBD1 (5 bases). Germline CDR1 and CDR2: SEHNR and FQNEAQ (reference sequence). Trimming cost V 0 bases and J 5 bases, with 13 bases left between them. CDR3 length: 15 residues. The DNA of the CDR3 is TGTGCCAGCAGCTTAGCCCACGTGTCAGGGACTGAAGCTTTCTTT. This encodes CASSLAHVSGTEAFF.

The chain couples TRBV6-2 or TRBV6-3 to TRBJ2-6; weak D call: TRBD1 (5 bases). V shed 5 bases and J shed 4 bases, with 9 bases lying between them. From germline, CDR1 is MNHEY and CDR2 SVGEGT. The length of the CDR3 is 14 residues. The CDR3 DNA is TGTGCCAGCAGTCGTAACAGGGGGGCCAACGTCCTGACTTTC. Protein: CASSRNRGANVLTF.

The chain is built from TRBV4-2 and TRBJ1-2, with D tentatively TRBD1 (6 bases). CDR3 length: 16 amino acids. Per germline, CDR1 LGHNA and CDR2 YNFKEQ. V gave up 1 base and J gave up 3 bases, with 15 bases separating them. The DNA for the CDR3 is TGTGCCAGCAGCCAAGTGGGGGCGGGGGCGGACTATGGCTACACCTTC. Translated: CASSQVGAGADYGYTF.